This TCR beta chain derives from a study of OX40 agonist ivuxolimab in advanced cancers. About the study: The treatment was a fully human IgG2 OX40 agonist, ivuxolimab. A partial response was reached by three patients: one with hepatocellular carcinoma and two with cutaneous melanoma. The mean age was about 61 years, ranging from 23 to 79, with around four fifths of participants male.

Findings and caveats of the study: CD8+ T cells showed, on average, more clonal expansion than CD4+ cells.

Sequencing was performed with immunoSEQ multiplex PCR; in TCRdb, only in-frame clones are kept and a portion is missing. The table has 65,000 to 70,000 clones, approximately 86% seen once. This clone came up once. Its antigen is currently unknown. Other DNA variants within this sample encode the same CDR3. Trimming cost V 5 bases and J 2 bases; bases outside gene matches: 4. The CDR3 is made up of 16 amino acids. Looked up from germline, CDR1 is SGHAT and CDR2 is FQNNGV. The material was CD4+ or CD8+ T cells sorted from blood, obtained in a trial of the OX40 agonist ivuxolimab. The source is an adult with an advanced solid tumor such as melanoma, head and neck, liver or kidney cancer. V is TRBV11-2 and J is TRBJ2-3, with 13 bases fitting TRBD2. The CDR3 coding sequence is TGTGCCAGCAGCCCACTAGCGGGAGGGCCCACAGATACGCAGTATTTT. It specifies CASSPLAGGPTDTQYF. The full variable domain, its missing parts supplied by reference TRBV11-2 and TRBJ2-3, is EAGVAQSPRYKIIEKRQSVAFWCNPISGHATLYWYQQILGQGPKLLIQFQNNGVVDDSQLPKDRFSAERLKGVDSTLKIQPAKLEDSAVYLCASSPLAGGPTDTQYFGPGTRLTVL.